The 14 T cell receptor beta chains below come from one sample, sequenced in a study of blood T cell repertoires in COVID-19. This table comes from immunoSEQ multiplex PCR, and its TCRdb copy is limited to in-frame clones, with some not included. The sample yields about 31,000 clones, 90% seen once. Source material: peripheral blood. Every receptor here comes from a man aged 70 or older with active or convalescent COVID-19.

This clone appeared once. The V call is TRBV6-2 or TRBV6-3, the J call TRBJ1-2, with no clear D. Germline V gene data show CDR1 as MNHEY and CDR2 as SVGEGT. The CDR3 has 13 residues. Trimming shortened V by 3 bases and J by 7 bases, and 12 bases separated the two germline ends. The CDR3, as DNA: TGTGCCAGCAGTTATCCCCCCTTTAGTGGCTACACCTTC. Amino acid sequence: CASSYPPFSGYTF.

J is TRBJ2-5 and V is TRBV9; the match to TRBD2 covers 13 bases. The ends lost 3 bases at V and 1 base at J; junction bases unmatched: 6. Germline V CDR1 and CDR2: SGDLS, YYNGEE. This CDR3 comprises 17 residues. As DNA, the CDR3 is TGTGCCAGCAGCGAGGGACTAGCGGGAATTAGCCAAGAGACCCAGTACTTC. It encodes CASSEGLAGISQETQYF.

V and J are TRBV5-1 and TRBJ2-1, with D possibly TRBD2 on 6 matching bases. The V end lost 0 bases, the J end lost 4 bases, and 14 bases lay between the germline ends. Germline V gives CDR1 SGHRS, CDR2 YFSETQ. CDR3 length equals 16 residues. The CDR3 coding sequence is TGCGCCAGCAGCTTGGGGAGTCTAGCGCCGTACAATGAGCAGTTCTTC. Protein: CASSLGSLAPYNEQFF.

The chain joins TRBV5-4 to TRBJ1-2; D not certain. The CDR3 totals 11 residues. The ends were cut back, 0 bases at V and 8 bases at J, with 5 bases in the middle. The germline gives CDR1 SGHNT, CDR2 YYREEE (reference sequence). CDR3 sequence reads: CASSLGSGYTF. In nucleotides, the CDR3 is TGTGCCAGCAGCTTGGGGAGCGGCTACACCTTC.

The chain carries TRBV6-6 and TRBJ2-7; D gene unclear. The germline gives CDR1 MNHNY, CDR2 SVGAGI (reference sequence). The germline V and J ends were trimmed by 8 bases and 3 bases, with 8 bases remaining between them. The CDR3 extends over 11 amino acids. The CDR3 reads CASGRGYEQYV. CDR3 coding DNA: TGTGCCAGCGGCCGCGGCTACGAGCAGTACGTC.

This chain joins TRBV20-1 and TRBJ2-1, with 8 nucleotides matching TRBD2. Germline CDR1 reads DFQATT; CDR2 reads SNEGSKA (reference sequence). V lost 3 bases and J lost 8; bases outside the gene matches: 9. The CDR3 consists of 14 residues. CDR3 residues: CSASPGGAWDEQFF. The CDR3, as DNA: TGCAGTGCTAGTCCCGGGGGGGCCTGGGATGAGCAGTTCTTC.

This chain joins TRBV7-9 and TRBJ2-5; 10 bases are a match to TRBD1. The CDR3 extends over 16 amino acids. The V and J ends lost 5 bases and 2 bases, in that order; junction bases with no gene match: 8. CDR1 is SEHNR, CDR2 FQNEAQ, per germline (reference sequence). CDR3 region: CASSPYGQGGQETQYF. The DNA for the CDR3 is TGTGCCAGCAGCCCCTATGGACAGGGGGGTCAAGAGACCCAGTACTTC.

This clone appeared a single time. CDR3 bases: TGTGCCACCAGTGGCTACCCGCGGGGTAGCACAGATACGCAGTATTTT. Translated, it gives CATSGYPRGSTDTQYF. The chain combines TRBV24-1 with TRBJ2-3, with D perhaps TRBD2 (6 bases). Germline V gene lookup returns CDR1 KGHDR and CDR2 SFDVKD. Trimming pared 5 bases from V and 0 bases from J, leaving 14 bases between. This CDR3 contains 16 residues.

The chain combines TRBV2 with TRBJ1-4; TRBD1 matches 7 bases. This CDR3 has 19 amino acids. The V gene end was trimmed by 7 bases and the J gene end by 4 bases; junction bases not matched to a gene: 21. The germline V gene has CDR1 SNHLY and CDR2 FYNNEI. DNA of the CDR3: TGTGCCAGCACCTTCAGGGCGGACAGGTTGGGAGATCGTAATGAAAAACTGTTTTTT. Translated, it gives CASTFRADRLGDRNEKLFF.

The V gene is TRBV7-8, the J gene TRBJ1-1; D is possibly TRBD1 (6 bases). The CDR3 consists of 15 residues. V shed 6 bases and J shed 1 base, with 15 bases lying between them. The germline CDR1 and CDR2 sequences are SGHVS and FQNEAQ. The CDR3 sequence is CASSPYTTGNTEAFF. In DNA, the CDR3 is TGTGCCAGCAGTCCGTATACGACAGGGAACACTGAAGCTTTCTTT.

V usage is TRBV4-1 and J usage is TRBJ1-1, with a possible D match to TRBD1 (6 bases). Germline CDR1 and CDR2: MGHRA and YSYEKL. The CDR3 runs to 19 residues. V was cut by 0 bases and J by 1 base, with 21 bases left in between. In DNA form, the CDR3 reads TGCGCCAGCAGCCAAGATGGTGGCAGGGGAAGAGTAGGGAACACTGAAGCTTTCTTT. Translating gives CASSQDGGRGRVGNTEAFF.

The chain employs TRBV29-1 and TRBJ1-2, with a possible D match to TRBD1 (6 bases). The length of the CDR3 is 12 residues. The V end lost 4 bases, the J end lost 4 bases, and 10 bases lay between the germline ends. Per germline, CDR1 SQVTM and CDR2 ANQGSEA. The DNA of the CDR3 is TGCAGCGTTGCGAGACAGGCCTATGGCTACACCTTC. It encodes CSVARQAYGYTF. The variable domain in full, completed from reference TRBV29-1 and TRBJ1-2, reads SAVISQKPSRDICQRGTSLTIQCQVDSQVTMMFWYRQQPGQSLTLIATANQGSEATYESGFVIDKFPISRPNLTFSTLTVSNMSPEDSSIYLCSVARQAYGYTFGSGTRLTVV.

This chain joins TRBV7-8 and TRBJ2-1; TRBD1 matches 10 bases. This CDR3 region has 16 residues. Germline V gene data show CDR1 as SGHVS and CDR2 as FQNEAQ. Trimming took 2 bases from V and 6 from J; bases not matched to a gene: 7. The CDR3 DNA reads as TGTGCCAGCAGCTTACAACCCGGACAGGGGGTCAATGAGCAGTTCTTC. This sequence encodes CASSLQPGQGVNEQFF.

This clone came up once. V gene TRBV3-1 (or the pseudogene TRBV3-2) combines with J gene TRBJ2-5; 7 bases map to TRBD1. The germline V gene has CDR1 LGHDT and CDR2 YNNKEL (reference sequence). V gave up 4 bases and J gave up 5 bases; unmatched junction bases: 13. The CDR3 spans 16 residues. CDR3 sequence (DNA): TGTGCCAGCAGCCCGAGTAACCAGGGGGTCTTTGAGACCCAGTACTTC. Translating gives CASSPSNQGVFETQYF.